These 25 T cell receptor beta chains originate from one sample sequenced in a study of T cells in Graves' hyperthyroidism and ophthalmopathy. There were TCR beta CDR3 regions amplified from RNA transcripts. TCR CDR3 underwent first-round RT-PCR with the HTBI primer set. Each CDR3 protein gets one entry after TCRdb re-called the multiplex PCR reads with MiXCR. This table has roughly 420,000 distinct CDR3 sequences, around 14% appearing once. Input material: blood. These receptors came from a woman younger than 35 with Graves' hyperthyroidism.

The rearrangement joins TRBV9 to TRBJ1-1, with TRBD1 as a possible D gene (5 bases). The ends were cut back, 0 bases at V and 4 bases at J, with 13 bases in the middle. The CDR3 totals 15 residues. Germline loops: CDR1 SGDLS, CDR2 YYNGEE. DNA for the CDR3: TGTGCCAGCAGCGTAGCGTCTTGGGGGGGCACTGAAGCTTTCTTT. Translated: CASSVASWGGTEAFF. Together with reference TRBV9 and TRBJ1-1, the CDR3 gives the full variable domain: DSGVTQTPKHLITATGQRVTLRCSPRSGDLSVYWYQQSLDQGLQFLIQYYNGEERAKGNILERFSAQQFPDLHSELNLSSLELGDSALYFCASSVASWGGTEAFFGQGTRLTVV.

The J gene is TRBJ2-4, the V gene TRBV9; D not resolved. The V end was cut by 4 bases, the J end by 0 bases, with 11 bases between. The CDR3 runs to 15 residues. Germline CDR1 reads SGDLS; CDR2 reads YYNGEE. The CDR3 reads CASSQGSLAKNIQYF. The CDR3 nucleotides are TGTGCCAGCAGCCAAGGGTCATTAGCCAAAAACATTCAGTACTTC.

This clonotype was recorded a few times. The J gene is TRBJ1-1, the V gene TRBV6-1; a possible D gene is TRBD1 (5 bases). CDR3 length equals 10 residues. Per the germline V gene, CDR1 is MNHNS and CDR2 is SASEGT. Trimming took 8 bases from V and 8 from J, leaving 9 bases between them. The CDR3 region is CASSRQEAFF. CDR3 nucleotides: TGTGCCAGCTCCCGACAGGAAGCTTTCTTT.

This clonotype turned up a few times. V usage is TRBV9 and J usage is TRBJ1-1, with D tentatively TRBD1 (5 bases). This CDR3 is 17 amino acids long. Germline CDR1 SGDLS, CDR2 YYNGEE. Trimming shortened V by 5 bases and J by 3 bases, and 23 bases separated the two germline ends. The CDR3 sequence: CASRNSDLLGGDTEAFF. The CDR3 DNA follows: TGTGCCAGCAGGAACTCCGACCTCTTGGGGGGGGACACTGAAGCTTTCTTT.

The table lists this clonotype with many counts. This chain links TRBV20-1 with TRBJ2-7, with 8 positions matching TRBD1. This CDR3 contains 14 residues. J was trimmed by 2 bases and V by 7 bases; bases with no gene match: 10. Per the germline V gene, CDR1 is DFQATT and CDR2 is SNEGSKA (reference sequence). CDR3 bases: TGCAGTGTCGCGCCGGACAGGGAGACCTACGAGCAGTACTTC. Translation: CSVAPDRETYEQYF.

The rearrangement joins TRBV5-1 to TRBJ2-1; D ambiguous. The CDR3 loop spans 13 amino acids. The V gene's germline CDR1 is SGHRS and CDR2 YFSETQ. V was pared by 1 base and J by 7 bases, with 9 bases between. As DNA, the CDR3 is TGCGCCAGCAGCTTGTACCCTTTAAATGAGCAGTTCTTC. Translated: CASSLYPLNEQFF.

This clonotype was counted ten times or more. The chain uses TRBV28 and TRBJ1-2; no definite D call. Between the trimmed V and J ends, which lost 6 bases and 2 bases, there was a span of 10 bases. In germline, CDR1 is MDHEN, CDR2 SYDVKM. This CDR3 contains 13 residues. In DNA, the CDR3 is TGTGCCAGCAGAATCACAGAAAACTATGGCTACACCTTC. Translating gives CASRITENYGYTF.

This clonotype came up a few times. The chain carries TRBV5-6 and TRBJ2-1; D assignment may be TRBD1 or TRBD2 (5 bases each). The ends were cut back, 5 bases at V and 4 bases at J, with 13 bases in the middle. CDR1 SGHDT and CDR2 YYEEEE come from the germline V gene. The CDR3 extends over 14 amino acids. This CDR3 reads CASRSGTFYNEQFF. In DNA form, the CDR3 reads TGTGCCAGCAGGTCCGGGACGTTTTACAATGAGCAGTTCTTC. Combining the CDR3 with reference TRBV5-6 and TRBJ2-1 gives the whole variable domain DAGVTQSPTHLIKTRGQQVTLRCSPKSGHDTVSWYQQALGQGPQFIFQYYEEEERQRGNFPDRFSGHQFPNYSSELNVNALLLGDSALYLCASRSGTFYNEQFFGPGTRLTVL.

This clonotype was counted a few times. The CDR3 DNA is TGTGCCAGCAGCGTAGGCCAGGGCCTTAGTCAGCCCCAGCATTTT. This sequence encodes CASSVGQGLSQPQHF. The V and J genes are TRBV9 and TRBJ1-5; D may be TRBD1 (5 bases). Trimming shortened V by 0 bases and J by 6 bases, and 13 bases separated the two germline ends. Germline assignment: CDR1 SGDLS and CDR2 YYNGEE. This CDR3 contains 15 residues.

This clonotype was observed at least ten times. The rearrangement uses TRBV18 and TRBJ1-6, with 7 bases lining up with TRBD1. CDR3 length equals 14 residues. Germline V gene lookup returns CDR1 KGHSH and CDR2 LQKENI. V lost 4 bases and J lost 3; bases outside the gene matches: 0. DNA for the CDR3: TGTGCCAGCTCACGGGACAGCTATAATTCACCCCTCCACTTT. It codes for CASSRDSYNSPLHF.

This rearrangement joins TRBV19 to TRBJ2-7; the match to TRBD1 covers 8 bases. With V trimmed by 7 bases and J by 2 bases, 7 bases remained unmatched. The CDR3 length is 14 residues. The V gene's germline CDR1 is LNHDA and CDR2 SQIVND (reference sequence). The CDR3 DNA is TGTGCCAGTAAAGACAGGGGAGAGACCTACGAGCAGTACTTC. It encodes CASKDRGETYEQYF.

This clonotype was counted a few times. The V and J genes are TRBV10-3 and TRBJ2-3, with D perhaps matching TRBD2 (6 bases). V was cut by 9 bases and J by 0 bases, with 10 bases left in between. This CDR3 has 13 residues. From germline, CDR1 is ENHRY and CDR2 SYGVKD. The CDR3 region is CAIHGGSTDTQYF. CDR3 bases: TGTGCCATTCACGGGGGAAGCACAGATACGCAGTATTTT.

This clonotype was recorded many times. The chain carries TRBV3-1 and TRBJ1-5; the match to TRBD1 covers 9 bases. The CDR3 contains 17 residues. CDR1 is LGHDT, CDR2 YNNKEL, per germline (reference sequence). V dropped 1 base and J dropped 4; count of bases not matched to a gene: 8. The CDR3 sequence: CASSQGLQGAGNQPQHF. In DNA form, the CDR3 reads TGTGCCAGCAGCCAAGGCTTACAGGGGGCTGGTAATCAGCCCCAGCATTTT.

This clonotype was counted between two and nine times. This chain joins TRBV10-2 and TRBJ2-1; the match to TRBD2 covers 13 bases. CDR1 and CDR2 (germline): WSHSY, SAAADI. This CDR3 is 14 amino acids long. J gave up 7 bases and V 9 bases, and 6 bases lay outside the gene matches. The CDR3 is CASRPGLAGNEQFF. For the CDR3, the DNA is TGCGCCAGTAGACCGGGACTAGCGGGAAATGAGCAGTTCTTC.

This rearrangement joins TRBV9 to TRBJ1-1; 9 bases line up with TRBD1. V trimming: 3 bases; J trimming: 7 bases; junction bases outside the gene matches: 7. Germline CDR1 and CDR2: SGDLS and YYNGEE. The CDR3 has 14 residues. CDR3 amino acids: CASSGPQGAGEAFF. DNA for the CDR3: TGTGCCAGCAGCGGACCACAGGGGGCGGGTGAAGCTTTCTTT.

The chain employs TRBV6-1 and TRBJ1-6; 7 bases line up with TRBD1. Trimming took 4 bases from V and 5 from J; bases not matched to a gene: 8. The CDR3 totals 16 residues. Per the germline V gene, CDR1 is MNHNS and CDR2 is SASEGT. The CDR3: CASSVPGTANNSPLHF. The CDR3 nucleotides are TGTGCCAGCAGTGTTCCCGGGACAGCGAATAATTCACCCCTCCACTTT.

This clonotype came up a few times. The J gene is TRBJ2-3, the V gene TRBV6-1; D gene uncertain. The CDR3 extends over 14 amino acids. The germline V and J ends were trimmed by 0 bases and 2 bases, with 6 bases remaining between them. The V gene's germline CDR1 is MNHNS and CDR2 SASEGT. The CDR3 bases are TGTGCCAGCAGTGAAGCGCCATACACAGATACGCAGTATTTT. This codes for CASSEAPYTDTQYF.

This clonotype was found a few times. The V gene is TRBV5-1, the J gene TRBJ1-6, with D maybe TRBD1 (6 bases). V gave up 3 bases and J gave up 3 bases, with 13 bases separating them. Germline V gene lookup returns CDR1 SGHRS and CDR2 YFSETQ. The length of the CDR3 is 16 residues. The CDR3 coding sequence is TGCGCCAGCAGCTCCGATGGACAGCGCTATAATTCACCCCTCCACTTT. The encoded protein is CASSSDGQRYNSPLHF.

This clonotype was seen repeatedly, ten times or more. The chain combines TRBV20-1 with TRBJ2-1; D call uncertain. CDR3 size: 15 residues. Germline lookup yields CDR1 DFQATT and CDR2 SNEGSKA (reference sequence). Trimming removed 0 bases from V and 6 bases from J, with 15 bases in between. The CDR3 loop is CSAREPLDWANEQFF. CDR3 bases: TGCAGTGCTAGAGAACCGCTAGATTGGGCCAATGAGCAGTTCTTC.

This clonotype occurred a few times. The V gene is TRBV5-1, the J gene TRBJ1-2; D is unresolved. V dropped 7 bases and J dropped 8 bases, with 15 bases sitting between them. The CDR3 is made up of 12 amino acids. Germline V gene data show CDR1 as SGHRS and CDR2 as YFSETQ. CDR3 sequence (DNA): TGCGCCAGCCGATTCACTGGCGGAGGCTACACCTTC. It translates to CASRFTGGGYTF.

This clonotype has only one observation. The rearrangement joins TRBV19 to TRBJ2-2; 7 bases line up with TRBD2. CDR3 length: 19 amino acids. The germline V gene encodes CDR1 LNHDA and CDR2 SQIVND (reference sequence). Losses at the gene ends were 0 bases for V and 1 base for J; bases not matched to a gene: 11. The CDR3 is CASSIDRGASGVNTGELFF. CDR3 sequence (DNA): TGTGCCAGTAGTATAGATCGCGGGGCTAGCGGAGTGAACACCGGGGAGCTGTTTTTT.

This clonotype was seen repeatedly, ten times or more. CDR3 region: CASSYSGLAGIYNEQFF. The CDR3 DNA sequence: TGTGCCAGCAGTTACTCAGGGCTAGCGGGGATATACAATGAGCAGTTCTTC. The V call is TRBV6-2 or TRBV6-3, the J call TRBJ2-1; 9 positions match TRBD2. The germline V gene encodes CDR1 MNHEY and CDR2 SVGEGT. This CDR3 contains 17 residues. V gave up 0 bases and J gave up 4 bases; unmatched junction bases: 7.

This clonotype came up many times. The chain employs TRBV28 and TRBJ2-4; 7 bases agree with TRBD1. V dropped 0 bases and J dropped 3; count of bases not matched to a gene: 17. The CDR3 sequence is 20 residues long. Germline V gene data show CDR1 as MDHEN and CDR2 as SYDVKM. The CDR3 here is CASSLWGVRFLGQRKNIQYF. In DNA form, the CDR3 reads TGTGCCAGCAGTTTATGGGGTGTTCGCTTTTTGGGACAGCGCAAAAACATTCAGTACTTC.

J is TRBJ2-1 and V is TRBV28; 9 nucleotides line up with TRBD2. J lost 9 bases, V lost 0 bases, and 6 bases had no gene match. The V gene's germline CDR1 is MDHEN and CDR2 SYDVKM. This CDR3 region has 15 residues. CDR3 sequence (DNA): TGTGCCAGCAGTTTATGGGAGGCGGGAGGGGTTGAGCAGTTCTTC. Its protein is CASSLWEAGGVEQFF. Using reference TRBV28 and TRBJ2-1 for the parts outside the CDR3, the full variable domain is DVKVTQSSRYLVKRTGEKVFLECVQDMDHENMFWYRQDPGLGLRLIYFSYDVKMKEKGDIPEGYSVSREKKERFSLILESASTNQTSMYLCASSLWEAGGVEQFFGPGTRLTVL.

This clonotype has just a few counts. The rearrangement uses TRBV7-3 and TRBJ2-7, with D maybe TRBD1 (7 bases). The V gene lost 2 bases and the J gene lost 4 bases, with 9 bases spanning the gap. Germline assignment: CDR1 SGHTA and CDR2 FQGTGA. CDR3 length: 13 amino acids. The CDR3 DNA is TGTGCCAGCAGCTTAGCGGGACAGTACGAGCAGTACTTC. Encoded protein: CASSLAGQYEQYF.